This TCR beta chain was found in a study of blood T cell repertoires in COVID-19. At the level of the study: The study drew acute and convalescent COVID-19 samples from the United States, Italy and Spain.

As processed by the authors: The authors estimated nucleated cell counts from reference gene primer amplification. Method: immunoSEQ multiplex PCR; TCRdb's copy keeps in-frame clones and lacks some. The V and J calls and clone size were taken over from that table, and D and trimming were inferred from the DNA. The sample has 140,000 to 150,000 clones, about 85% seen once. The V gene's germline CDR1 is LNHNV and CDR2 YYDKDF (reference sequence). The V segment lost 6 bases and the J segment 5 bases; nucleotides outside the gene matches: 5. CDR3 size: 13 residues. Sequencing used peripheral blood. The TCR originated in a woman aged 35 to 49 with active or convalescent COVID-19. The chain has TRBV15 and TRBJ2-5; 8 bases match TRBD2. CDR3: CATRSRGGETQYF. The CDR3 bases are TGTGCCACCAGGTCTCGGGGGGGGGAGACCCAGTACTTC.